This T cell receptor (beta chain) came from a study of blood T cell repertoires in COVID-19. Study details: The origin of the acute and convalescent COVID-19 samples was the United States, Italy and Spain. The analysed material was cDNA or gDNA that came from T cells, B-cell-depleted T cells, or PBMCs.

Sequencing used immunoSEQ multiplex PCR; TCRdb keeps in-frame clones, though not all of them. This table holds around 120,000 clones, under 85% found once. The CDR3 is 16 residues long. Trimming took 5 bases from V and 4 from J; bases not matched to a gene: 8. CDR1 is SGHVS and CDR2 is FNYEAQ in the germline V gene. Sequencing was performed on peripheral blood. The TCR sequence derives from a man aged 35 to 55 with active or convalescent COVID-19. The chain uses TRBV7-6 and TRBJ2-2, with 9 bases lining up with TRBD1. The CDR3 DNA sequence: TGTGCCAGCAGCGCAACCGGGACAGGGCGCACCGGGGAGCTGTTTTTT. It translates to CASSATGTGRTGELFF.